This TCR beta chain was recorded in a study of T-cell reconstitution after alpha-beta-depleted transplantation in children. Using unique molecular identifiers, the investigators prepared the TCRbeta library. TCRdb used MiXCR to reprocess the PCR reads, holding one entry per CDR3 protein. The table has some 600,000 distinct CDR3 sequences, about an eighth seen once. The V end lost 8 bases, the J end lost 4 bases, and 19 bases lay between the germline ends. The CDR3 runs 14 residues. The germline CDR1 and CDR2 sequences are SQVTM and ANQGSEA. The chain links TRBV29-1 to TRBJ2-3; D might be TRBD1 (6 bases). The TCR comes from a male patient aged 10 to 17 who had a stem cell transplant for acute myeloid leukemia, so the T cells may come from the graft donor. This specimen was PBMCs, mostly from graft donor cells, taken 360 days after TCRalphabeta/CD19-depleted stem cell transplant. Here the CDR3 DNA reads TGCAGCCAATTCTTCCAGGGGTGTCCAGATACGCAGTATTTT. The encoded protein is CSQFFQGCPDTQYF.